These 31 T cell receptor beta chains were all obtained from the same sample, sequenced in a study of cytomegalovirus exposure and HLA in healthy donors. In the PCR, 60 Vbeta and 13 Jbeta primers were used. The method was immunoSEQ multiplex PCR; TCRdb's version includes in-frame clones alone and lacks a portion of them. The sample lists about 130,000 clones, about 83% occurring once. Sequences were obtained from PBMCs. The source is a woman aged 40 to 55 in good health and CMV-seropositive.

The chain employs TRBV18 and TRBJ1-2; possibly TRBD1 for D (6 bases). Germline loops: CDR1 KGHSH, CDR2 LQKENI. The CDR3 covers 15 residues. V was pared by 0 bases and J by 6 bases, with 14 bases between. CDR3 DNA: TGTGCCAGCTCACCACCAGGGACAACAGGGCATGGCTACACCTTC. This translates into CASSPPGTTGHGYTF.

The genes are TRBV7-8 and TRBJ1-2; TRBD1 is a possible D gene (5 bases). From germline, CDR1 is SGHVS and CDR2 FQNEAQ. With 5 bases removed from V and 5 bases from J, the gap between germline ends came to 9 bases. There are 12 residues in the CDR3. The CDR3 region has the DNA TGTGCCAGCAGCCCCCAGGGATATGGCTACACCTTC. This codes for CASSPQGYGYTF.

The CDR3 coding sequence is TGTGCCAGTCGCATGACGTTACTAGCGGGAGACTACGAGCAGTACTTC. The encoded protein is CASRMTLLAGDYEQYF. The chain uses TRBV19 and TRBJ2-7; TRBD2 matches 11 bases. The V gene's germline CDR1 is LNHDA and CDR2 SQIVND (reference sequence). The CDR3 sequence is 16 residues long. J was trimmed by 3 bases and V by 8 bases; bases with no gene match: 12.

V gene TRBV5-4 combines with J gene TRBJ2-6, with D tentatively TRBD1 (6 bases). The CDR3 consists of 18 residues. Germline V gene lookup returns CDR1 SGHNT and CDR2 YYREEE (reference sequence). V lost 5 bases and J 0 bases, leaving 18 bases between the germline ends. CDR3 nucleotide sequence: TGTGCCAGCAGTTTTCCGTCGGGACAACTCTCTGGGGCCAACGTCCTGACTTTC. As protein: CASSFPSGQLSGANVLTF.

The chain is built from TRBV5-1 and TRBJ1-3, with TRBD1 matching 9 bases. V shed 4 bases and J 1 base; nucleotides not matched to a gene: 6. The CDR3 runs to 16 residues. CDR1 and CDR2 from the germline V gene are SGHRS and YFSETQ. The CDR3 nucleotides are TGCGCCAGCAGCCTAAGAGACAGGGGGTCTGGAAACACCATATATTTT. Its protein product is CASSLRDRGSGNTIYF.

The gene calls are TRBV4-3 and TRBJ2-2; the D is unclear. Germline assignment: CDR1 LGHNA and CDR2 YSLEER. Trimming cost V 0 bases and J 1 base, with 6 bases left between them. This CDR3 has 15 residues. The CDR3 reads CASSQDRWNTGELFF. The CDR3 nucleotides read TGCGCCAGCAGCCAAGATCGGTGGAACACCGGGGAGCTGTTTTTT.

The genes are TRBV10-3 and TRBJ2-7, with TRBD1 identical over 9 bases. The V and J ends lost 3 bases and 4 bases, in that order; junction bases with no gene match: 4. Per germline, CDR1 ENHRY and CDR2 SYGVKD. The CDR3 extends over 14 amino acids. CDR3 loop: CAISDLQGAYEQYF. DNA for the CDR3: TGTGCCATCAGTGACCTACAGGGGGCTTACGAGCAGTACTTC.

The rearrangement uses TRBV30 and TRBJ1-5; D call uncertain. The germline V gene has CDR1 GTSNPN and CDR2 SVGIG (reference sequence). This CDR3 region has 13 residues. Trimming shortened V by 2 bases and J by 3 bases, and 8 bases separated the two germline ends. CDR3 residues: CAWSTGFNQPQHF. The CDR3 DNA sequence: TGTGCCTGGAGTACGGGGTTCAATCAGCCCCAGCATTTT.

The rearrangement links TRBV21-1 to TRBJ2-2; the table names TRBD1, a call not compared with the DNA. TRBV21-1 is labeled a pseudogene. The CDR3 contains 13 residues. The CDR3 DNA reads as TGTGCCAGCAGCAAGGGACAACGCGGGGAGCTGTTTTTT. Translation: CASSKGQRGELFF.

The chain recombines TRBV15 with TRBJ1-1; D gene uncertain. This CDR3 has 14 residues. V was trimmed by 9 bases and J by 1 base, leaving 15 bases between them. The germline V gene has CDR1 LNHNV and CDR2 YYDKDF (reference sequence). The CDR3, as DNA: TGTGCCACGGTTAATGCGACAAGGAACACTGAAGCTTTCTTT. Translated, it gives CATVNATRNTEAFF.

The CDR3 DNA is TGTGCCAGCTCCAGAACCACAGATACGCAGTATTTT. This translates into CASSRTTDTQYF. J is TRBJ2-3 and V is TRBV18; D remains unclear. V lost 6 bases and J 2 bases, leaving 6 bases between the germline ends. The CDR3 consists of 12 residues. Germline V gene lookup returns CDR1 KGHSH and CDR2 LQKENI.

This chain joins TRBV5-1 and TRBJ2-3, with 9 bases fitting TRBD1. This CDR3 spans 14 amino acids. Germline V gives CDR1 SGHRS, CDR2 YFSETQ. The junction had 4 bases not matched to a gene; V was cut back by 4 bases and J by 4 bases. CDR3: CASSIGTGPDTQYF. The CDR3 coding sequence is TGCGCCAGCAGCATAGGGACAGGGCCAGATACGCAGTATTTT.

DNA for the CDR3: TGTGCCTGGAACAGGGGCAACGAGCAGTACTTC. Its translation is CAWNRGNEQYF. The gene calls are TRBV30 and TRBJ2-7; TRBD1 matches at 7 bases. The CDR3 runs to 11 residues. Germline assignment: CDR1 GTSNPN and CDR2 SVGIG (reference sequence). J lost 5 bases, V lost 4 bases, and 2 bases had no gene match.

This clone was recorded only once. V gene TRBV6-5 combines with J gene TRBJ1-3; tentative D call: TRBD1 (6 bases). This CDR3 has 16 amino acids. Germline CDR1 is MNHEY and CDR2 is SVGAGI. Trimming took off 0 bases at V and 0 bases at J, with 9 bases between the two ends. The CDR3 sequence: CASSYSQGSSGNTIYF. CDR3 coding DNA: TGTGCCAGCAGTTACTCCCAGGGGAGCTCTGGAAACACCATATATTTT.

This chain joins TRBV5-1 and TRBJ2-7; 12 bases line up with TRBD1. Trimming took 4 bases from V and 7 from J; bases not matched to a gene: 9. Germline lookup yields CDR1 SGHRS and CDR2 YFSETQ. The CDR3 extends over 15 amino acids. CDR3 protein: CASSETGTGGWEQYF. For the CDR3, the DNA is TGCGCCAGCAGCGAAACCGGGACAGGGGGCTGGGAGCAGTACTTC. Using reference TRBV5-1 and TRBJ2-7 for the parts outside the CDR3, the full variable domain is KAGVTQTPRYLIKTRGQQVTLSCSPISGHRSVSWYQQTPGQGLQFLFEYFSETQRNKGNFPGRFSGRQFSNSRSEMNVSTLELGDSALYLCASSETGTGGWEQYFGPGTRLTVT.

This clone was seen a few times. The J gene is TRBJ2-1, the V gene TRBV4-2; 10 bases match TRBD2. CDR3 length: 15 residues. V shed 4 bases, J shed 8 bases, and the junction held 8 bases outside the gene matches. The germline gives CDR1 LGHNA, CDR2 YNFKEQ. The CDR3 DNA reads TGTGCCAGCAGCCCGACGGCTAGCGGGAGCGATGAGCAGTTCTTC. It codes for CASSPTASGSDEQFF.

The J gene is TRBJ2-7, the V gene TRBV9; 9 positions match TRBD2. The CDR3 is made up of 16 amino acids. Germline V gene data show CDR1 as SGDLS and CDR2 as YYNGEE. The ends lost 0 bases at V and 0 bases at J; junction bases unmatched: 4. The CDR3 reads CASSVGSGGSSYEQYF. CDR3 coding DNA: TGTGCCAGCAGCGTAGGGAGCGGGGGGAGCTCCTACGAGCAGTACTTC.

V gene TRBV5-4 combines with J gene TRBJ1-5; D is uncertain. The CDR3 runs 14 residues. V lost 4 bases to trimming and J lost 0 bases, with 8 bases between them. Germline lookup yields CDR1 SGHNT and CDR2 YYREEE (reference sequence). The CDR3 spells CASSSRDSNQPQHF. CDR3 in DNA: TGTGCCAGCAGCAGCCGGGATAGCAATCAGCCCCAGCATTTT.

This clone was detected a few times. The chain is built from TRBV9 and TRBJ2-1; 8 bases map to TRBD2. Germline loops: CDR1 SGDLS, CDR2 YYNGEE. The CDR3 length is 17 residues. Trimming at V came to 4 bases and at J to 6 bases, leaving 15 bases not matched to a gene. The CDR3 sequence is CASSPSGSPAQANEQFF. The CDR3 DNA reads as TGTGCCAGCAGCCCGAGCGGGAGTCCGGCTCAGGCCAATGAGCAGTTCTTC. The whole variable domain, remainder taken from reference TRBV9 and TRBJ2-1, is DSGVTQTPKHLITATGQRVTLRCSPRSGDLSVYWYQQSLDQGLQFLIQYYNGEERAKGNILERFSAQQFPDLHSELNLSSLELGDSALYFCASSPSGSPAQANEQFFGPGTRLTVL.

The rearrangement links TRBV6-5 to TRBJ2-1; the match to TRBD2 covers 7 bases. The CDR3 consists of 14 residues. Trimming cost V 6 bases and J 1 base; bases outside gene matches: 3. Germline V gives CDR1 MNHEY, CDR2 SVGAGI. For the CDR3, the DNA is TGTGCCAGCAGCGGGGGGTTTTCCTACAATGAGCAGTTCTTC. Protein: CASSGGFSYNEQFF.

This clone was seen only once. The gene calls are TRBV19 and TRBJ2-1, with D maybe TRBD2 (5 bases). The CDR3 extends over 14 amino acids. CDR1 and CDR2 (germline): LNHDA, SQIVND (reference sequence). Trimming removed 11 bases from V and 9 bases from J, with 23 bases in between. The CDR3 is CAATLGAGTSEQFF. The CDR3 DNA is TGTGCCGCCACATTGGGAGCAGGTACCAGTGAGCAGTTCTTC. Combining the CDR3 with reference TRBV19 and TRBJ2-1 gives the whole variable domain DGGITQSPKYLFRKEGQNVTLSCEQNLNHDAMYWYRQDPGQGLRLIYYSQIVNDFQKGDIAEGYSVSREKKESFPLTVTSAQKNPTAFYLCAATLGAGTSEQFFGPGTRLTVL.

The chain joins TRBV7-9 to TRBJ1-4, with D unclear. Trimming stripped 5 bases from V and 0 bases from J, with 7 bases between. CDR1 is SEHNR and CDR2 is FQNEAQ in the germline V gene (reference sequence). The CDR3 runs to 14 residues. CDR3 amino acids: CASSVSTTNEKLFF. For the CDR3, the DNA is TGTGCCAGCAGCGTTAGCACAACTAATGAAAAACTGTTTTTT.

The chain carries TRBV5-1 and TRBJ2-1; a possible D gene is TRBD2 (5 bases). V was shortened by 0 bases and J by 0 bases, with 13 bases between the two germline ends. The length of the CDR3 is 17 residues. CDR1 is SGHRS, CDR2 YFSETQ, per germline. The CDR3 DNA sequence: TGCGCCAGCAGCTTGGATTTTAGCGCGAGCTCCTACAATGAGCAGTTCTTC. It encodes CASSLDFSASSYNEQFF.

This chain links TRBV19 with TRBJ1-5; 9 nucleotides match TRBD1. CDR3 length: 16 residues. Per germline, CDR1 LNHDA and CDR2 SQIVND (reference sequence). Losses at the gene ends were 4 bases for V and 2 bases for J; bases not matched to a gene: 6. The CDR3 DNA is TGTGCCAGTAGTAGAGACCGGGACAGGGGCAATCAGCCCCAGCATTTT. This sequence encodes CASSRDRDRGNQPQHF.

The chain is built from TRBV5-4 and TRBJ2-3; 12 nucleotides agree with TRBD2. From germline, CDR1 is SGHNT and CDR2 YYREEE (reference sequence). This CDR3 is built from 16 residues. Trimming cost V 4 bases and J 10 bases; bases outside gene matches: 13. This chain's CDR3 is CASSIRTSGTAIAQYF. Written as DNA, the CDR3 is TGTGCCAGCAGCATCCGGACTAGCGGGACGGCCATTGCGCAGTATTTT.

This clone was recorded only once. The chain recombines TRBV5-6 with TRBJ1-1; no firm D call. The CDR3 has 12 residues. The germline CDR1 and CDR2 sequences are SGHDT and YYEEEE. Trimming took off 2 bases at V and 4 bases at J, with 6 bases between the two ends. This CDR3 is CASSFSSTEAFF. Here the CDR3 DNA reads TGTGCCAGCAGCTTTTCCAGCACTGAAGCTTTCTTT.

V usage is TRBV27 and J usage is TRBJ2-5, with TRBD1 matching over 9 bases. CDR1 and CDR2 (germline): MNHEY, SMNVEV (reference sequence). The junction had 17 bases not matched to a gene; V was cut back by 5 bases and J by 1 base. This CDR3 has 19 amino acids. CDR3 region: CASSIHRGPSIPTQETQYF. CDR3 nucleotide sequence: TGTGCCAGCAGTATCCACAGGGGGCCATCAATTCCGACCCAAGAGACCCAGTACTTC.

A few counts support this clone. This chain joins TRBV27 and TRBJ1-2; 9 bases line up with TRBD1. The junction had 17 bases not matched to a gene; V was cut back by 5 bases and J by 10 bases. From germline, CDR1 is MNHEY and CDR2 SMNVEV (reference sequence). The CDR3 extends over 16 amino acids. The CDR3 nucleotides are TGTGCCAGCAGTGGGCCGGGACAGGGTTATAGTGGTGACTACACCTTC. Amino acids: CASSGPGQGYSGDYTF.

The chain joins TRBV6-6 to TRBJ2-7, with TRBD2 matching over 9 bases. Unmatched junction bases numbered 7, after V lost 4 bases and J lost 0 bases. The germline CDR1 and CDR2 sequences are MNHNY and SVGAGI (reference sequence). The CDR3 is 16 residues long. CDR3 coding DNA: TGTGCCAGCAGTTTGAAAGCGGGAGGAGTCTCCTACGAGCAGTACTTC. It specifies CASSLKAGGVSYEQYF.

This chain links TRBV11-3 with TRBJ2-2; 7 nucleotides align to TRBD1. This CDR3 comprises 15 residues. Germline V lookup: CDR1 SGHNT, CDR2 YENEEA. V lost 2 bases and J lost 5; bases outside the gene matches: 5. In nucleotides, the CDR3 is TGTGCCAGCAGCTTAAAGACAGGGATGACCGGGGAGCTGTTTTTT. Protein: CASSLKTGMTGELFF. The full variable domain, completed using reference TRBV11-3 and TRBJ2-2, is EAGVVQSPRYKIIEKKQPVAFWCNPISGHNTLYWYLQNLGQGPELLIRYENEEAVDDSQLPKDRFSAERLKGVDSTLKIQPAELGDSAVYLCASSLKTGMTGELFFGEGSRLTVL.

The DNA of the CDR3 is TGTGCCAGCAGGGGAGTCTACGAGCAGTACTTC. Its protein is CASRGVYEQYF. This chain connects TRBV25-1 to TRBJ2-7; the D gene is possibly TRBD2 (5 bases). Germline CDR1 reads MGHDK; CDR2 reads SYGVNS. Between the trimmed V and J ends, which lost 6 bases and 3 bases, there was a span of 6 bases. CDR3 length: 11 amino acids.